This T cell receptor (beta chain) was identified during a study of monozygotic twins with inflammatory bowel disease. Findings and caveats of the study: Compared with healthy co-twins, IBD patients showed reduced TCRbeta repertoire diversity by inverse Simpson.

Via template switching, UMIs carrying a 6-nucleotide sample barcode were introduced. TCRdb reanalyzed the 5' RACE reads, giving one entry per CDR3 protein sequence and no DNA. This sample's clone table lists approximately 400,000 distinct CDR3 sequences. A note on this clonotype: Its antigen is undetermined.

Researchers collected more than 2 ml of blood per donor. CDR3 length equals 16 residues. Germline V gene sequence: CDR1 DFQATT, CDR2 SNEGSKA (reference sequence). This clonotype was obtained from a human donor with ulcerative colitis or Crohn's disease, or a healthy co-twin of an affected twin (not recorded which). The sequenced sample consisted of blood. V usage is TRBV20-1 and J usage is TRBJ2-7; as DNA is missing, the TRBD1 call by TCRdb cannot be tested. CDR3 in amino acids: CSARPVGTGLGYEQYF.